The T cell receptor (beta chain) under discussion was sequenced for a study of blood T cells in healthy people across ages. Per germline, CDR1 MNHEY and CDR2 SVGAGI. The CDR3 is made up of 17 amino acids. Trimming removed 0 bases from V and 3 bases from J; junction bases left unmatched: 8. This clonotype was counted a few times. Using a J-beta primer mix together with a sample-barcoded 5' primer, a second PCR was run for about 6 to 11 cycles. TCRdb recomputed calls from the 5' RACE reads with MiXCR, one row per CDR3 protein. The table has about 1,400,000 distinct CDR3 sequences, 42% seen once. The sample taken for sequencing was blood. The clonotype comes from a woman aged 18-29 years in good health. V usage is TRBV6-5 and J usage is TRBJ2-1, with 7 nucleotides matching TRBD2. This CDR3 is CASSYSNYGRGYNEQFF. In DNA, the CDR3 is TGTGCCAGCAGTTACTCGAATTATGGGAGGGGCTACAATGAGCAGTTCTTC.